Below, one T cell receptor (beta chain) is given with its context. Its antigen is not known. Donors came from a validation cohort of approximately 110 subjects, distinct from the first 666-subject cohort. Sequenced by immunoSEQ multiplex PCR; TCRdb stores in-frame clones only, minus some. This table has 200,000 or so clones, 80% to 90% appearing once. V lost 4 bases, J lost 2 bases, and 12 bases lay in between. CDR3 length equals 15 residues. Germline V gene lookup returns CDR1 MGHRA and CDR2 YSYEKL. The data belong to a study of cytomegalovirus exposure and HLA in healthy donors. About the study: The platform used for the roughly 130 validation repertoires matched that of the approximately 620 first-cohort repertoires, a later analysis reported.

General observations from the study: The dataset shows that most TCR sequences were rare, while some public TCRs occurred in many donors. In vitro, a few CMV-associated chains proved specific for CMV antigens.

The TCR comes from a woman under 30 in good health and CMV-seronegative. Sequenced material: PBMCs. V and J are TRBV4-1 and TRBJ1-5, with D uncertain. CDR3 coding DNA: TGCGCCAGCAGCCCCGAGGGCGGCCGCAATCAGCCCCAGCATTTT. Translated, it gives CASSPEGGRNQPQHF.